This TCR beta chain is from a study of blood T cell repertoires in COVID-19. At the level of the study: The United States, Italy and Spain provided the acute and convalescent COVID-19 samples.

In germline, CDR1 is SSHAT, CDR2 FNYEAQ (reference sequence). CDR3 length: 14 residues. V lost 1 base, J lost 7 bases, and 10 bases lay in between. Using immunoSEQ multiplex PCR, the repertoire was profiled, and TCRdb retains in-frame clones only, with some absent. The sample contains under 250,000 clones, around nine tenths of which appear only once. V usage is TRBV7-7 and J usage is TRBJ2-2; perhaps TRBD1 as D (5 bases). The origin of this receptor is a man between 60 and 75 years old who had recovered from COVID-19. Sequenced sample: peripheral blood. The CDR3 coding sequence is TGTGCCAGCAGCTTAGGGCAGGGAAGCGGGGAGCTGTTTTTT. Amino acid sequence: CASSLGQGSGELFF.